This TCR beta chain was sequenced for a study of cytomegalovirus exposure and HLA in healthy donors. Study results and caveats: The records held CMV serostatus as the only immune exposure information.

The PCR had 60 Vbeta and 13 Jbeta primers. The repertoire was sequenced with immunoSEQ multiplex PCR; TCRdb's copy has only in-frame clones and lacks some. Among more than 80,000 clones, 55% to 65% were seen once, and the ten largest hold 15%. About this clone itself: Its antigen remains unknown.

Germline V gene data show CDR1 as SGHDN and CDR2 as FVKESK. The CDR3 runs 14 residues. V dropped 1 base and J dropped 5 bases, with 9 bases sitting between them. Sequencing was carried out using PBMCs. V is TRBV14 and J is TRBJ2-1; D is perhaps TRBD2 (6 bases). This sequence was found in a woman between 40 and 50 years old in good health and CMV-seropositive. In DNA, the CDR3 is TGTGCCAGCAGCCAAGGGCGGGGCCACAATGAGCAGTTCTTC. Its protein product is CASSQGRGHNEQFF. The variable domain in full, with the rest retrieved from reference TRBV14 and TRBJ2-1, is EAGVTQFPSHSVIEKGQTVTLRCDPISGHDNLYWYRRVMGKEIKFLLHFVKESKQDESGMPNNRFLAERTGGTYSTLKVQPAELEDSGVYFCASSQGRGHNEQFFGPGTRLTVL.